This T cell receptor beta chain was captured in a study of CD8+ T cells in alopecia areata. Extracted RNA was reverse transcribed, and the resulting cDNA served as sequencing template. Sequenced by immunoSEQ multiplex PCR; TCRdb stores in-frame clones only, minus some. The sample holds 100,000 to 150,000 clones, around 45% seen once. What was sequenced was NKG2D-low CD8+ T cells sorted from blood. This sequence was found in a human donor with alopecia areata.

CDR3 sequence: CSVVDRVPYF. The DNA for the CDR3 is TGCAGCGTTGTAGACAGGGTACCGTACTTC. This chain links TRBV29-1 with TRBJ2-7; 7 bases fit TRBD1. The CDR3 consists of 10 residues. The germline V gene encodes CDR1 SQVTM and CDR2 ANQGSEA. V trimming: 4 bases; J trimming: 12 bases; junction bases outside the gene matches: 6.